The 6 T cell receptor beta chains in this list originate from one sample, sequenced in a study of cytomegalovirus exposure and HLA in healthy donors. TCRdb's table, derived via immunoSEQ multiplex PCR, lists solely in-frame clones and lacks some. The table shows under 250,000 clones, with around 86% occurring only once. Sequencing used PBMCs. The receptor set was obtained from a woman aged 18 to 35 in good health and CMV-seropositive.

The V and J genes are TRBV5-6 and TRBJ2-7; 14 nucleotides match TRBD2. V trimming: 4 bases; J trimming: 0 bases; junction bases outside the gene matches: 6. Germline V gene lookup returns CDR1 SGHDT and CDR2 YYEEEE. CDR3 length: 17 residues. DNA for the CDR3: TGTGCCAGCAGCCCGGGACTAGCGGGAGAGATCTCCTACGAGCAGTACTTC. Translation: CASSPGLAGEISYEQYF. Full variable domain (missing parts from reference TRBV5-6 and TRBJ2-7): DAGVTQSPTHLIKTRGQQVTLRCSPKSGHDTVSWYQQALGQGPQFIFQYYEEEERQRGNFPDRFSGHQFPNYSSELNVNALLLGDSALYLCASSPGLAGEISYEQYFGPGTRLTVT.

This clone was recorded a few times. The rearrangement links TRBV14 to TRBJ1-5, with no clear D. The CDR3 contains 13 residues. Germline CDR1 is SGHDN and CDR2 is FVKESK. Trimming removed 4 bases from V and 6 bases from J, with 10 bases in between. CDR3 protein: CASSRSGSQPQHF. CDR3 bases: TGTGCCAGCAGCCGAAGTGGGAGTCAGCCCCAGCATTTT. The full variable domain, rest sourced from reference TRBV14 and TRBJ1-5, is EAGVTQFPSHSVIEKGQTVTLRCDPISGHDNLYWYRRVMGKEIKFLLHFVKESKQDESGMPNNRFLAERTGGTYSTLKVQPAELEDSGVYFCASSRSGSQPQHFGDGTRLSIL.

The chain recombines TRBV9 with TRBJ2-7, with 7 bases identical to TRBD2. The CDR3 has 14 amino acids. Looked up from germline, CDR1 is SGDLS and CDR2 is YYNGEE. With 2 bases clipped from V and 2 bases from J, the junction kept 4 bases outside the gene matches. As DNA, the CDR3 is TGTGCCAGCAGCGTGAGCGGGGCGGCCTACGAGCAGTACTTC. Its protein is CASSVSGAAYEQYF.

Concerning this clone: The sample contains more than one DNA sequence encoding this CDR3. The V and J genes are TRBV28 and TRBJ2-1; weak D call: TRBD2 (6 bases). The germline gives CDR1 MDHEN, CDR2 SYDVKM. CDR3 size: 14 residues. V was clipped by 2 bases and J by 4 bases, with 9 bases between them. The CDR3 DNA follows: TGTGCCAGCAGTTTAGGTGGGACTTACAATGAGCAGTTCTTC. Its translation: CASSLGGTYNEQFF.

The rearrangement joins TRBV29-1 to TRBJ2-3; 8 bases match TRBD2. The CDR3 covers 14 residues. Germline CDR1 reads SQVTM; CDR2 reads ANQGSEA. J was trimmed by 0 bases and V by 3 bases; bases with no gene match: 2. CDR3 sequence reads: CSVEASGSTDTQYF. The CDR3 DNA follows: TGCAGCGTTGAGGCTAGCGGGAGCACAGATACGCAGTATTTT.

The rearrangement uses TRBV19 and TRBJ2-1; 11 bases are a match to TRBD2. Germline trimming cut 3 bases from V and 5 bases from J; bases unmatched to any gene: 3. Germline assignment: CDR1 LNHDA and CDR2 SQIVND (reference sequence). The CDR3 sequence is 15 residues long. CDR3 residues: CASSIWTSGHNEQFF. CDR3 coding DNA: TGTGCCAGTAGTATCTGGACTAGCGGGCACAATGAGCAGTTCTTC.